This is a list of T cell receptor beta chains from one sample in a study of shared clonotypes between healthy human individuals. Sequenced by immunoSEQ multiplex PCR; TCRdb stores in-frame clones only, minus some. This sample has 2 million to 2.5 million clones, with approximately 94% found just once. Material for sequencing was naive CD4+ T cells sorted from blood. These receptors all come from a man aged 18 to 30 in good health. Both conserved end residues are part of each CDR3. Each record gives: J gene, D gene, V gene, clone size, CDR3 protein, CDR3 DNA. D genes are given only for firm matches. Clone size, where shown, is once, few, many, or a class for clones that have expanded.

J gene: TRBJ2-7
D gene: .
V gene: TRBV21-1
clone size: .
CDR3 protein: CASSKAGVAESYEQYF
CDR3 DNA: TGTGCCAGCAGCAAAGCAGGGGTAGCCGAGTCCTACGAGCAGTACTTC

J gene: TRBJ2-7
D gene: .
V gene: TRBV7-2
clone size: .
CDR3 protein: CASSFPNSYEQYF
CDR3 DNA: TGTGCCAGCAGCTTCCCGAACTCCTACGAGCAGTACTTC

J gene: TRBJ1-2
D gene: .
V gene: TRBV7-3
clone size: .
CDR3 protein: CASGTGGLSYGYTF
CDR3 DNA: TGTGCCAGCGGGACTGGGGGGCTGAGCTATGGCTACACCTTC

J gene: TRBJ1-1
D gene: .
V gene: TRBV6-5
clone size: .
CDR3 protein: CASIMGGMNTEAFF
CDR3 DNA: TGTGCCAGCATCATGGGGGGAATGAACACTGAAGCTTTCTTT

J gene: TRBJ2-5
D gene: TRBD2
V gene: TRBV6-1
clone size: .
CDR3 protein: CASSDKTGGPYQETQYF
CDR3 DNA: TGTGCCAGCAGTGATAAAACGGGGGGACCGTACCAAGAGACCCAGTACTTC

J gene: TRBJ1-6
D gene: TRBD1
V gene: TRBV4-1
clone size: .
CDR3 protein: CASSLWTGALSSYNSPLHF
CDR3 DNA: TGCGCCAGCAGCCTTTGGACAGGGGCCTTAAGCTCCTATAATTCACCCCTCCACTTT

J gene: TRBJ1-1
D gene: .
V gene: TRBV18
clone size: .
CDR3 protein: CASSRIREYTEAFF
CDR3 DNA: TGTGCCAGCTCCCGGATCAGGGAATACACTGAAGCTTTCTTT

J gene: TRBJ2-1
D gene: .
V gene: TRBV7-9
clone size: .
CDR3 protein: CASSLDPSAKDEQFF
CDR3 DNA: TGTGCCAGCAGCTTAGATCCTAGCGCGAAGGACGAGCAGTTCTTC

J gene: TRBJ2-1
D gene: .
V gene: TRBV19
clone size: .
CDR3 protein: CASSIYNEQFF
CDR3 DNA: TGTGCCAGTAGTATCTACAATGAGCAGTTCTTC

J gene: TRBJ2-1
D gene: TRBD1
V gene: TRBV7-2
clone size: .
CDR3 protein: CASSWRVGQGTNEQFF
CDR3 DNA: TGTGCCAGCAGCTGGAGAGTGGGACAGGGCACAAATGAGCAGTTCTTC

J gene: TRBJ1-2
D gene: .
V gene: TRBV6-5
clone size: .
CDR3 protein: CASKRAEYGYTF
CDR3 DNA: TGTGCCAGCAAGAGGGCTGAGTATGGCTACACCTTC

J gene: TRBJ1-5
D gene: .
V gene: TRBV7-9
clone size: few
CDR3 protein: CASSGVAEPQHF
CDR3 DNA: TGTGCCAGCAGCGGAGTGGCTGAGCCCCAGCATTTT

J gene: TRBJ2-3
D gene: .
V gene: TRBV11-2
clone size: .
CDR3 protein: CASSLEGRGSTDTQYF
CDR3 DNA: TGTGCCAGCAGCTTAGAAGGCAGGGGAAGCACAGATACGCAGTATTTT

J gene: TRBJ2-7
D gene: TRBD2
V gene: TRBV5-1
clone size: .
CDR3 protein: CASSPPLAGTDYEQYF
CDR3 DNA: TGCGCCAGCAGCCCACCACTAGCGGGGACCGATTACGAGCAGTACTTC

J gene: TRBJ2-5
D gene: .
V gene: TRBV5-1
clone size: .
CDR3 protein: CASSLRGLGETQYF
CDR3 DNA: TGCGCCAGCAGCTTGCGGGGCTTGGGGGAGACCCAGTACTTC

J gene: TRBJ2-7
D gene: TRBD2
V gene: TRBV5-1
clone size: .
CDR3 protein: CASSGTSGSENF
CDR3 DNA: TGCGCCAGCAGCGGGACTAGCGGGAGTGAGAACTTC

J gene: TRBJ1-4
D gene: TRBD1
V gene: TRBV7-9
clone size: .
CDR3 protein: CASSSLDRADEKLFF
CDR3 DNA: TGTGCCAGCAGCTCTCTGGACAGGGCCGATGAAAAACTGTTTTTT

J gene: TRBJ2-3
D gene: TRBD2
V gene: TRBV30
clone size: .
CDR3 protein: CAWIGGGTDTQYF
CDR3 DNA: TGTGCCTGGATTGGCGGGGGGACAGATACGCAGTATTTT

J gene: TRBJ1-2
D gene: TRBD1
V gene: TRBV6-5
clone size: .
CDR3 protein: CASSRQGTYYGYTF
CDR3 DNA: TGTGCCAGCAGCCGACAGGGCACCTACTATGGCTACACCTTC

J gene: TRBJ2-7
D gene: TRBD2
V gene: TRBV7-9
clone size: .
CDR3 protein: CASSLGLAGDEQYF
CDR3 DNA: TGTGCCAGCAGCCTAGGACTAGCGGGAGACGAGCAGTACTTC

J gene: TRBJ2-1
D gene: TRBD2
V gene: TRBV27
clone size: .
CDR3 protein: CASSLAGGSYNEQFF
CDR3 DNA: TGTGCCAGCAGTTTAGCGGGAGGGTCCTACAATGAGCAGTTCTTC

J gene: TRBJ2-7
D gene: .
V gene: TRBV6-6
clone size: .
CDR3 protein: CASSSGTGSSYEQYF
CDR3 DNA: TGTGCCAGCAGCTCCGGGACGGGGAGCTCCTACGAGCAGTACTTC

J gene: TRBJ1-1
D gene: .
V gene: TRBV7-9
clone size: .
CDR3 protein: CASRYQEMNTEAFF
CDR3 DNA: TGTGCCAGCAGGTACCAGGAGATGAACACTGAAGCTTTCTTT

J gene: TRBJ2-7
D gene: TRBD2
V gene: TRBV6-5
clone size: .
CDR3 protein: CASSPSGRGYEQYF
CDR3 DNA: TGTGCCAGCAGTCCTAGCGGGAGAGGCTACGAGCAGTACTTC

J gene: TRBJ2-2
D gene: .
V gene: TRBV18
clone size: .
CDR3 protein: CASSPTILTGNTGELFF
CDR3 DNA: TGTGCCAGCTCACCGACGATATTGACAGGGAACACCGGGGAGCTGTTTTTT

J gene: TRBJ1-3
D gene: .
V gene: TRBV5-8
clone size: .
CDR3 protein: CASSRSKVTSGNTIYF
CDR3 DNA: TGTGCCAGCAGCCGTTCCAAAGTGACCTCTGGAAACACCATATATTTT

J gene: TRBJ1-1
D gene: .
V gene: TRBV10-3
clone size: .
CDR3 protein: CAISVSMPEPEAFF
CDR3 DNA: TGTGCCATCAGTGTTTCCATGCCGGAGCCTGAAGCTTTCTTT

J gene: TRBJ1-2
D gene: .
V gene: TRBV30
clone size: .
CDR3 protein: CAWKQQGSDGYTF
CDR3 DNA: TGTGCCTGGAAACAGCAGGGAAGTGATGGCTACACCTTC

J gene: TRBJ1-1
D gene: .
V gene: TRBV30
clone size: .
CDR3 protein: CAWILDSYTEAFF
CDR3 DNA: TGTGCCTGGATCCTCGACAGTTACACTGAAGCTTTCTTT

J gene: TRBJ2-5
D gene: .
V gene: TRBV6-1
clone size: .
CDR3 protein: CASERETQYF
CDR3 DNA: TGTGCCAGCGAACGGGAGACCCAGTACTTC

J gene: TRBJ1-2
D gene: .
V gene: TRBV6-6
clone size: .
CDR3 protein: CASSLLGYYGYTF
CDR3 DNA: TGTGCCAGCAGTTTGCTCGGGTACTATGGCTACACCTTC

J gene: TRBJ2-1
D gene: .
V gene: TRBV27
clone size: .
CDR3 protein: CASTISGLYNEQFF
CDR3 DNA: TGTGCCAGCACCATCAGCGGGCTTTACAATGAGCAGTTCTTC